This entry lists 13 T cell receptor beta chains sequenced from one sample in a study of preoperative IRX-2 immunotherapy in early breast cancer. Treatment meaning: preoperative locoregional IRX-2 cytokine immunotherapy. Libraries were prepared by immunoSEQ multiplex PCR; TCRdb keeps only in-frame clonotypes and omits some of them. The table shows tens of thousands of clones, with roughly four fifths occurring only once. The material was lymph node tissue, obtained after IRX-2 immunotherapy. Receptors originate from a human donor with breast cancer.

In DNA form, the CDR3 reads TGTGCCAGCAGCTTAAGTTGGGGCGAGCAGTACTTC. Translating it yields CASSLSWGEQYF. The gene calls are TRBV9 and TRBJ2-7, with D unresolved. The CDR3 has 12 residues. Trimming stripped 4 bases from V and 6 bases from J, with 11 bases between. Germline loops: CDR1 SGDLS, CDR2 YYNGEE.

The rearrangement uses TRBV6-8 and TRBJ1-5, with a tentative D call TRBD1 (5 bases). In germline, CDR1 is MNHGY, CDR2 SAAAGT. This CDR3 comprises 16 residues. V lost 6 bases, J lost 5 bases, and 20 bases lay in between. CDR3 sequence reads: CASSRRTSLVDQPQHF. DNA of the CDR3: TGTGCCAGCAGCCGACGGACATCGCTGGTAGATCAGCCCCAGCATTTT.

The rearrangement links TRBV6-8 to TRBJ2-5; a possible D gene is TRBD2 (7 bases). Germline V gene sequence: CDR1 MNHGY, CDR2 SAAAGT. The CDR3 loop spans 15 amino acids. Trimming removed 5 bases from V and 2 bases from J, with 15 bases in between. CDR3 sequence (DNA): TGTGCCAGCAGTACCGGGGGGCGGTCACAAGAGACCCAGTACTTC. The encoded protein is CASSTGGRSQETQYF.

This sequence joins TRBV7-1 and TRBJ2-5; 7 nucleotides align to TRBD1. TRBV7-1 is labeled an ORF, and its function is uncertain. CDR3 length: 13 residues. Unmatched junction bases numbered 7, after V lost 5 bases and J lost 7 bases. CDR3 loop: CASSRQGTGTQYF. For the CDR3, the DNA is TGTGCCAGCAGCCGACAGGGCACGGGGACCCAGTACTTC.

This chain joins TRBV18 and TRBJ2-3; maybe TRBD2 (6 bases). V dropped 4 bases and J dropped 2 bases, with 16 bases sitting between them. The CDR3 totals 16 residues. Germline loops: CDR1 KGHSH, CDR2 LQKENI. The CDR3 is CASSQIGSSTTDTQYF. The CDR3 DNA reads as TGTGCCAGCTCACAAATCGGGAGTTCAACCACAGATACGCAGTATTTT.

This chain connects TRBV14 to TRBJ2-4, with D possibly TRBD2 on 5 matching bases. The ends were cut back, 4 bases at V and 7 bases at J, with 11 bases in the middle. This CDR3 comprises 13 residues. CDR1 and CDR2 from the germline V gene are SGHDN and FVKESK. CDR3 sequence reads: CASSPQWENIQYF. CDR3 DNA: TGTGCCAGCAGCCCCCAGTGGGAGAACATTCAGTACTTC.

The chain is built from TRBV5-1 and TRBJ2-5, with 10 bases fitting TRBD1. This CDR3 is built from 16 residues. With V trimmed by 0 bases and J by 1 base, 3 bases remained unmatched. Germline V lookup: CDR1 SGHRS, CDR2 YFSETQ. The CDR3 DNA sequence: TGCGCCAGCAGCTTGGAAGGGACAGGGGTCCAAGAGACCCAGTACTTC. The encoded protein is CASSLEGTGVQETQYF.

CDR3 bases: TGCAGCGTTAGGACAGGGGATCAGCCCCAGCATTTT. It specifies CSVRTGDQPQHF. The rearrangement joins TRBV29-1 to TRBJ1-5; 9 bases are a match to TRBD1. V gave up 5 bases and J gave up 5 bases; unmatched junction bases: 1. CDR1 is SQVTM and CDR2 is ANQGSEA in the germline V gene. This CDR3 is built from 12 residues.

The V and J genes are TRBV6-8 and TRBJ1-2; 7 bases map to TRBD1. The V segment lost 2 bases and the J segment 6 bases; nucleotides outside the gene matches: 3. CDR1 and CDR2 (germline): MNHGY, SAAAGT. The CDR3 covers 13 residues. The CDR3 region is CASSYNRGNGYTF. DNA of the CDR3: TGTGCCAGCAGTTACAACAGGGGTAATGGCTACACCTTC.

The V gene is TRBV7-8, the J gene TRBJ1-3, with a tentative D call TRBD1 (5 bases). The CDR3 is made up of 13 amino acids. The germline CDR1 and CDR2 sequences are SGHVS and FQNEAQ. Trimming left V 8 bases short and J 0 bases short, with 8 bases between. The CDR3 sequence is CASGGASGNTIYF. CDR3 DNA: TGTGCCAGCGGAGGGGCCTCTGGAAACACCATATATTTT.

V gene TRBV6-8 combines with J gene TRBJ1-1; D may be TRBD1 (6 bases). Trimming removed 7 bases at V and 4 bases at J, with 16 bases between. Looked up from germline, CDR1 is MNHGY and CDR2 is SAAAGT. There are 14 residues in the CDR3. DNA of the CDR3: TGTGCCAGCAAAATCGGACAGCTCTTCACTGAAGCTTTCTTT. It is translated as CASKIGQLFTEAFF.

The chain uses TRBV5-1 and TRBJ1-3; 8 nucleotides match TRBD1. The CDR3 extends over 15 amino acids. Germline values: CDR1 SGHRS, CDR2 YFSETQ. The V and J ends lost 1 base and 2 bases, in that order; junction bases with no gene match: 2. The CDR3 DNA follows: TGCGCCAGCAGCTTGCAACAGGGGGCTGGAAACACCATATATTTT. Translation: CASSLQQGAGNTIYF.

This clone was picked up a small number of times. V gene TRBV5-1 combines with J gene TRBJ2-1; 8 nucleotides line up with TRBD2. Unmatched junction bases numbered 12, after V lost 0 bases and J lost 10 bases. Germline V CDR1 and CDR2: SGHRS, YFSETQ. The CDR3 spans 16 residues. The CDR3 loop is CASSLELAGQGQEQFF. The CDR3, as DNA: TGCGCCAGCAGCTTGGAGCTAGCGGGTCAGGGGCAGGAGCAGTTCTTC.